The 13 T cell receptor beta chains reported below all come from one sample, sequenced in a study of OX40 agonist ivuxolimab in advanced cancers. TCRdb's table, derived via immunoSEQ multiplex PCR, lists solely in-frame clones and lacks some. The data hold some 96,000 clones, with approximately 90% observed a single time. The input for sequencing was CD4+ or CD8+ T cells sorted from blood, taken in a trial of the OX40 agonist ivuxolimab. The receptors come from an adult with an advanced solid tumor such as melanoma, head and neck, liver or kidney cancer.

This sequence joins TRBV11-1 and TRBJ2-5, with TRBD1 matching over 8 bases. The CDR3 loop spans 16 amino acids. Germline V gives CDR1 SGHAT, CDR2 FQDESV (reference sequence). J was trimmed by 5 bases and V by 0 bases; bases with no gene match: 8. The CDR3 region is CASSLALATGEETQYF. In DNA, the CDR3 is TGTGCCAGCAGCTTAGCGTTAGCGACAGGGGAGGAGACCCAGTACTTC.

In this sample, this clone turned up once. The rearrangement uses TRBV14 and TRBJ1-2; D is possibly TRBD1 (6 bases). Germline V lookup: CDR1 SGHDN, CDR2 FVKESK. The CDR3 runs 14 residues. V lost 4 bases and J 8 bases, leaving 17 bases between the germline ends. CDR3 nucleotide sequence: TGTGCCAGCAGCCCCGACAGGCTCCCAGGGGGCTACACCTTC. Amino acid sequence: CASSPDRLPGGYTF.

The chain recombines TRBV7-2 with TRBJ2-5; D not resolved. The CDR3 contains 14 residues. Trimming cost V 3 bases and J 0 bases, with 8 bases left between them. Germline V lookup: CDR1 SGHTA, CDR2 FQGNSA. The CDR3 here is CASSFDRDQETQYF. The CDR3 nucleotides are TGTGCCAGCAGCTTCGACCGGGACCAAGAGACCCAGTACTTC. The entire variable domain, with the rest obtained from reference TRBV7-2 and TRBJ2-5, is as follows: GAGVSQSPSNKVTEKGKDVELRCDPISGHTALYWYRQSLGQGLEFLIYFQGNSAPDKSGLPSDRFSAERTGGSVSTLTIQRTQQEDSAVYLCASSFDRDQETQYFGPGTRLLVL.

This sequence joins TRBV28 and TRBJ2-5; the D gene is possibly TRBD1 (6 bases). CDR3 length: 13 residues. Germline-derived CDR1 and CDR2 are MDHEN and SYDVKM. Trimming took 10 bases from V and 0 from J, leaving 12 bases between them. CDR3 region: CATLRGYQETQYF. The CDR3 nucleotides read TGTGCCACCCTAAGGGGGTACCAAGAGACCCAGTACTTC.

V is TRBV9 and J is TRBJ2-3; 10 nucleotides agree with TRBD2. This CDR3 spans 14 amino acids. CDR1 is SGDLS, CDR2 YYNGEE, per germline. V shed 4 bases and J 10 bases; nucleotides not matched to a gene: 9. The CDR3 is CASSYFQGLASQYF. The DNA for the CDR3 is TGTGCCAGCAGCTACTTCCAGGGACTAGCGTCGCAGTATTTT.

The chain employs TRBV7-2 and TRBJ2-5; D may be TRBD2 (5 bases). Trimming took 5 bases from V and 4 from J, leaving 11 bases between them. Germline CDR1 SGHTA, CDR2 FQGNSA. The CDR3 extends over 13 amino acids. The CDR3 here is CASSRAVGETQYF. CDR3 sequence (DNA): TGTGCCAGCAGCAGAGCGGTGGGAGAGACCCAGTACTTC.

V usage is TRBV7-3 and J usage is TRBJ1-2, with D unclear. The CDR3 has 13 amino acids. Per the germline V gene, CDR1 is SGHTA and CDR2 is FQGTGA. V lost 2 bases to trimming and J lost 4 bases, with 8 bases between them. The CDR3 region is CASSLAGFYGYTF. The CDR3, as DNA: TGTGCCAGCAGCTTAGCGGGGTTCTATGGCTACACCTTC.

There are a few counts of this clone. This chain uses TRBV28 with TRBJ1-1; D is uncertain. The CDR3 extends over 14 amino acids. V was cut by 1 base and J by 8 bases, with 14 bases left in between. CDR1 MDHEN and CDR2 SYDVKM come from the germline V gene. The CDR3 coding sequence is TGTGCCAGCAGTTTATCCTCTAACATCAGGGAAGCTTTCTTT. Protein sequence: CASSLSSNIREAFF.

This chain uses TRBV19 with TRBJ1-2; TRBD1 might be the D (5 bases). The CDR3 has 14 amino acids. The V end lost 6 bases, the J end lost 6 bases, and 17 bases lay between the germline ends. Germline V lookup: CDR1 LNHDA, CDR2 SQIVND (reference sequence). In DNA form, the CDR3 reads TGTGCCAGTAGCACCGGGGGGAAAATACATGGCTACACCTTC. Translated, it gives CASSTGGKIHGYTF.

The V gene is TRBV5-4, the J gene TRBJ1-2, with D perhaps TRBD1 (6 bases). V lost 3 bases, J lost 4 bases, and 10 bases lay in between. The CDR3 consists of 13 residues. Germline CDR1 is SGHNT and CDR2 is YYREEE (reference sequence). CDR3 bases: TGTGCCAGCAGCTCAGGACAGCGCTATGGCTACACCTTC. Protein product: CASSSGQRYGYTF.

With regard to this clone: Other DNA sequences in the same sample also yield this CDR3. The chain uses TRBV28 and TRBJ1-3; maybe TRBD1 (6 bases). The CDR3 spans 14 residues. Trimming left V 6 bases short and J 2 bases short, with 11 bases between. From germline, CDR1 is MDHEN and CDR2 SYDVKM. CDR3 loop: CASSLGGAGNTIYF. The CDR3 coding sequence is TGTGCCAGCAGCCTAGGGGGGGCTGGAAACACCATATATTTT.

About this clone itself: Other DNA sequences of this sample code for an identical CDR3. The chain is built from TRBV28 and TRBJ1-3; no reliable D call. The CDR3 extends over 14 amino acids. Germline CDR1 and CDR2: MDHEN and SYDVKM. V lost 5 bases and J 0 bases, leaving 8 bases between the germline ends. The CDR3 DNA is TGTGCCAGCAGTCTAGGTGGCTCTGGAAACACCATATATTTT. The encoded protein is CASSLGGSGNTIYF.

This clone was recorded once. The chain links TRBV6-5 to TRBJ1-4; D is uncertain. The length of the CDR3 is 15 residues. Trimming took 0 bases from V and 3 from J, leaving 8 bases between them. Per the germline V gene, CDR1 is MNHEY and CDR2 is SVGAGI. DNA of the CDR3: TGTGCCAGCAGTTACTCCGGGGTATCTAATGAAAAACTGTTTTTT. It codes for CASSYSGVSNEKLFF.